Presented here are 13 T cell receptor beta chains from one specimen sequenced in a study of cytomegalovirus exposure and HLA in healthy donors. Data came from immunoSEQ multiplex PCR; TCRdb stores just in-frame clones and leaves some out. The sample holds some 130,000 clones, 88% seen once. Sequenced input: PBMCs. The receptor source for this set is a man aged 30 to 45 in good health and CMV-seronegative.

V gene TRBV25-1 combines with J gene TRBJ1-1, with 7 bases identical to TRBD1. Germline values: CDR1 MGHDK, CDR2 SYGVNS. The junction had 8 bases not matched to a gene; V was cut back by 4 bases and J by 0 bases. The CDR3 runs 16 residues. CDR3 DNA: TGTGCCAGCAGTGGACAGGGATCCCAATTGAACACTGAAGCTTTCTTT. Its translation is CASSGQGSQLNTEAFF.

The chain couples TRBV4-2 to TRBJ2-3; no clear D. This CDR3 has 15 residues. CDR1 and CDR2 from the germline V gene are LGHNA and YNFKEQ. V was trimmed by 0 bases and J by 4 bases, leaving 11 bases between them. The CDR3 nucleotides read TGTGCCAGCAGCCAAGATGCCCCTATTCCAGATACGCAGTATTTT. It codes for CASSQDAPIPDTQYF.

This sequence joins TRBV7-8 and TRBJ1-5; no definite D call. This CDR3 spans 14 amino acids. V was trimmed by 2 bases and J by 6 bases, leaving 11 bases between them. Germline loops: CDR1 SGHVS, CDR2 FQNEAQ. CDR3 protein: CASSLYGDAQPQHF. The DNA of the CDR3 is TGTGCCAGCAGCTTATACGGAGATGCTCAGCCCCAGCATTTT.

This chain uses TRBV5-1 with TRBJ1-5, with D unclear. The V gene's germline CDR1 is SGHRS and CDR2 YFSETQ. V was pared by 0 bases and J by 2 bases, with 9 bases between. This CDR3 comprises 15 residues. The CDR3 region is CASSLDGVGNQPQHF. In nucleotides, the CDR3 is TGCGCCAGCAGCTTGGACGGGGTGGGCAATCAGCCCCAGCATTTT.

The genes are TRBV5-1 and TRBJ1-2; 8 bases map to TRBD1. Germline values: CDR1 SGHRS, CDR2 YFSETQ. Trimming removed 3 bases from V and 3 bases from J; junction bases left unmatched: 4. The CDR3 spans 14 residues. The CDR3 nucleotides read TGCGCCAGCAGCTGGGACAGGTCAGACTATGGCTACACCTTC. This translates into CASSWDRSDYGYTF.

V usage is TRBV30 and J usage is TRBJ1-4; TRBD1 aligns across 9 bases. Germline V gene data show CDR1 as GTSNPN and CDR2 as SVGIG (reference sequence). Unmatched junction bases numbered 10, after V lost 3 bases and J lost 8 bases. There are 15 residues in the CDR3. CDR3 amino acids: CAWSTGTGKHEKLFF. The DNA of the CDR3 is TGTGCCTGGAGCACGGGGACAGGGAAGCACGAAAAACTGTTTTTT.

The CDR3 region has the DNA TGTGCAAGTCGCTTAGGCGGACAGGCATATATGAACACTGAAGCTTTCTTT. Its translation: CASRLGGQAYMNTEAFF. The J gene is TRBJ1-1, the V gene TRBV12-2; TRBD1, the D gene given by the table, was not confirmed from the DNA. TRBV12-2 is described as a pseudogene. This CDR3 spans 17 amino acids.

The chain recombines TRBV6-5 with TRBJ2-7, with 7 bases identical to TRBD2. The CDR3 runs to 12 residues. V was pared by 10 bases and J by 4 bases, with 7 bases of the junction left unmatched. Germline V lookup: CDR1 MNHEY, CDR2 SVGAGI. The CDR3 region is CATQAGSYEQYF. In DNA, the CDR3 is TGTGCCACCCAAGCGGGGAGTTACGAGCAGTACTTC.

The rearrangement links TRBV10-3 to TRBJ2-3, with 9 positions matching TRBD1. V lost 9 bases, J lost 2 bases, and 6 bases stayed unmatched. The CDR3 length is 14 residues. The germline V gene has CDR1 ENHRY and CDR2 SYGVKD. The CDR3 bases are TGTGCCATGAGGGGGGACAGGGTCACAGATACGCAGTATTTT. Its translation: CAMRGDRVTDTQYF.

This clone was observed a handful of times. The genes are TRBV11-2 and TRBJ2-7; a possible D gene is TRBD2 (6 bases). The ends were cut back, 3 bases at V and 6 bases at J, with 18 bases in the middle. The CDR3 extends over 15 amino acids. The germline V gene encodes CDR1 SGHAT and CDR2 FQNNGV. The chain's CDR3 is CASSFSGGAGSEQYF. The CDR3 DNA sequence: TGTGCCAGCAGCTTTTCGGGCGGGGCTGGTAGCGAGCAGTACTTC.

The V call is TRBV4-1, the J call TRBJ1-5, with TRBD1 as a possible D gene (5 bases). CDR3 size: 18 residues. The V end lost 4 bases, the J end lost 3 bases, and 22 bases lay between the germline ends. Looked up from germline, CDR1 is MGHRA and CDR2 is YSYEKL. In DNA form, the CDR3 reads TGCGCCAGCAGCCGGAAAGGGGATCCGGGACTAATCAATCAGCCCCAGCATTTT. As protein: CASSRKGDPGLINQPQHF.

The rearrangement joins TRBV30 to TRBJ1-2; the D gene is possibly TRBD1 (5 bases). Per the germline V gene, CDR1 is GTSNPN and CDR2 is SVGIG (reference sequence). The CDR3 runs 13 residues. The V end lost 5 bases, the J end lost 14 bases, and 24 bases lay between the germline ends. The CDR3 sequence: CAWYEGAGGSPTF. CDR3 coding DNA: TGTGCCTGGTACGAAGGGGCCGGGGGATCTCCTACCTTC. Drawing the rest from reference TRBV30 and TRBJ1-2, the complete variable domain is SQTIHQWPATLVQPVGSPLSLECTVEGTSNPNLYWYRQAAGRGLQLLFYSVGIGQISSEVPQNLSASRPQDRQFILSSKKLLLSDSGFYLCAWYEGAGGSPTFGSGTRLTVV.

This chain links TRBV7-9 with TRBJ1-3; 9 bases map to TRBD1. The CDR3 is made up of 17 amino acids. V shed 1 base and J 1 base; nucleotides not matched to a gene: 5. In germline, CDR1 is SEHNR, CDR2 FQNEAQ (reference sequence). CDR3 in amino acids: CASSLVATGGSGNTIYF. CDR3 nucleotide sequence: TGTGCCAGCAGCTTAGTCGCGACAGGGGGGTCTGGAAACACCATATATTTT.